The 9 T cell receptor beta chains below were found in one sample sequenced in a study of T cell responses to AZD1222 COVID-19 vaccine. Repertoires were generated with immunoSEQ multiplex PCR, while TCRdb's copy carries only in-frame clones and drops some. The sample carries 150,000 or so clones, about 89% recorded once. The starting material was peripheral blood, obtained on day 0 of AZD1222 vaccination. The receptors stem from an adult in good health.

The genes are TRBV19 and TRBJ1-2, with D perhaps matching TRBD1 (6 bases). Trimming removed 10 bases at V and 2 bases at J, with 11 bases between. The germline V gene has CDR1 LNHDA and CDR2 SQIVND (reference sequence). The CDR3 covers 12 residues. The CDR3 coding sequence is TGTGCCATCAGGGACACCAACTATGGCTACACCTTC. This translates into CAIRDTNYGYTF.

This chain connects TRBV19 to TRBJ1-5; D gene uncertain. Germline V gives CDR1 LNHDA, CDR2 SQIVND (reference sequence). The CDR3 covers 15 residues. V was cut by 6 bases and J by 1 base, with 13 bases left in between. This chain's CDR3 is CASSPWAPSNQPQHF. In DNA form, the CDR3 reads TGTGCCAGTAGCCCCTGGGCCCCGAGCAATCAGCCCCAGCATTTT.

The genes are TRBV28 and TRBJ1-4, with TRBD1 as a possible D gene (5 bases). The germline gives CDR1 MDHEN, CDR2 SYDVKM. Between the trimmed V and J ends, which lost 3 bases and 8 bases, there was a span of 16 bases. This CDR3 is built from 15 residues. The CDR3 DNA sequence: TGTGCCAGCAGTTTTTATAAGGGGATTGGCGAAAAACTGTTTTTT. Translating it yields CASSFYKGIGEKLFF.

The rearrangement links TRBV24-1 to TRBJ1-2, with D possibly being TRBD1 (6 bases). Trimming left V 3 bases short and J 5 bases short, with 15 bases between. CDR1 and CDR2 from the germline V gene are KGHDR and SFDVKD. The CDR3 consists of 15 residues. The CDR3 is CATSDDTGRSYGYTF. In DNA, the CDR3 is TGTGCCACCAGTGATGATACAGGGAGAAGTTATGGCTACACCTTC.

The J gene is TRBJ1-3, the V gene TRBV7-6; tentatively, D is TRBD1 (5 bases). Germline-derived CDR1 and CDR2 are SGHVS and FNYEAQ. This CDR3 has 15 amino acids. The ends were cut back, 2 bases at V and 6 bases at J, with 14 bases in the middle. The DNA for the CDR3 is TGTGCCAGCAGCTTACTATGGGGGAGCGAAAACACCATATATTTT. This codes for CASSLLWGSENTIYF.

The V gene is TRBV27, the J gene TRBJ2-5; the match to TRBD2 covers 7 bases. This CDR3 has 15 amino acids. Germline CDR1 and CDR2: MNHEY and SMNVEV (reference sequence). J lost 2 bases, V lost 5 bases, and 8 bases had no gene match. This CDR3 reads CASSGGLGKQETQYF. The CDR3, as DNA: TGTGCCAGCAGTGGCGGACTAGGCAAACAAGAGACCCAGTACTTC.

The gene calls are TRBV19 and TRBJ1-5; D possibly corresponds to TRBD1 (5 bases). V shed 5 bases and J shed 5 bases, with 10 bases lying between them. Germline V gives CDR1 LNHDA, CDR2 SQIVND (reference sequence). The CDR3 loop spans 13 amino acids. This CDR3 reads CASSFRGDQPQHF. CDR3 bases: TGTGCCAGTAGTTTTCGGGGGGATCAGCCCCAGCATTTT.

This clone was recorded once. The chain has TRBV9 and TRBJ1-2, with D possibly being TRBD1 (5 bases). Trimming removed 4 bases at V and 2 bases at J, with 15 bases between. The CDR3 runs to 15 residues. The germline V gene has CDR1 SGDLS and CDR2 YYNGEE. This CDR3 is CASSSQTALNYGYTF. The CDR3 DNA sequence: TGTGCCAGCAGCTCCCAGACAGCTTTAAACTATGGCTACACCTTC. Variable domain in full (rest from reference TRBV9 and TRBJ1-2): DSGVTQTPKHLITATGQRVTLRCSPRSGDLSVYWYQQSLDQGLQFLIQYYNGEERAKGNILERFSAQQFPDLHSELNLSSLELGDSALYFCASSSQTALNYGYTFGSGTRLTVV.

The rearrangement uses TRBV7-8 and TRBJ2-1; TRBD2 matches 14 bases. Germline values: CDR1 SGHVS, CDR2 FQNEAQ. The J segment lost 13 bases and the V segment lost 2 bases, leaving 16 bases of the junction unmatched. CDR3 length equals 18 residues. CDR3 amino acids: CASSLTRWGLAGAPFQFF. For the CDR3, the DNA is TGTGCCAGCAGCTTAACGAGATGGGGACTAGCGGGAGCTCCGTTTCAGTTCTTC.